This T cell receptor beta chain was sequenced in a study of vaccination effects on CD4 cells after COVID-19 (dated by TCRdb to the early 2020s). With regard to the full study: After vaccination, three convalescent patients were sampled at an early time point (day +14) and at a late time point (day +241, +227 and +161, respectively). A total of roughly 9 COVID-19 convalescent patients and several SARS-CoV-2-naive healthy vaccine recipients were included in the full study. Post-vaccine samples across the study were collected a median of 72 days after the second dose, with a range of 14 to 241. The Oncomine TCR Beta short-read assay on an Illumina iSeq 100 was used to sequence cultures from other donors in the study. SARS-CoV-2 spike-specific CD4+ TCR repertoires from before and after mRNA vaccination were compared in COVID-19 convalescent patients and in infection-naive vaccine recipients.

In the ViraFEST assay, PBMC were stimulated with viral peptide pools, and antigen-specific CD4+ T cell clonotypes were then identified by expansion using TCR sequencing. After 10 days of culture, CD4+ T cells were isolated with the EasySep CD4+ T cell isolation kit. Convalescent patients had PCR-confirmed SARS-CoV-2 infection between March and December 2020, before Alpha, Beta and Delta variants emerged in the United States. Each participant received two doses of an mRNA SARS-CoV-2 vaccine, either BNT162b2 or mRNA-1273. Some 2.2 million PBMC per well were cultured in IMDM with 5% human AB serum, roughly 10 IU/ml IL-2 and gentamicin, plus 10 ug/ml peptides. On days 3 and 7, half of the culture medium was replaced with fresh IL-2-containing medium. Unless otherwise noted, each peptide stimulation condition was cultured in triplicate wells. Using Ficoll-Paque Plus gradient centrifugation, PBMC were separated from whole blood and then either used fresh or cryopreserved at -140C. Overlapping peptide pools spanned the spike proteins of SARS-CoV-2 and the common cold coronaviruses HCoV-NL63, HCoV-OC43 and HCoV-229E. Genomic DNA was extracted from cultured CD4+ T cells with the QIAamp micro DNA kit.

From the cysteine through the phenylalanine, the CDR3 covers 14 amino acids. The retained sequence is limited to the CDR3, 42 bases, with the frame set at the first base. Here V drops 3 bases and J drops 5 bases, and the junction holds 7 bases not matched to any gene. In the germline V gene, CDR1 corresponds to SGHRS and CDR2 to YFSETQ. Libraries were made using the immunoSEQ multiplex PCR assay. DNA from the CD4+ T cells that had been cultured and isolated underwent TCR beta CDR3 sequencing. Concerning the study's data processing: Non-productive TCR sequences were discarded, and reads were trimmed to the CDR3 region, with only CDR3s of 7 or more amino acids retained. Antigen-specific clonotypes were identified using the MANAFEST web app by comparison of expansion in peptide wells against reference cultures. To be called positive, a clone needed expansion at FDR<0.05 compared with the reference and with all other wells, an odds ratio greater than 5, and a frequency greater than 0.1% in two replicate wells. A clonotype was called cross-reactive if it was significantly expanded both in SARS-CoV-2 spike wells and in at least one common cold coronavirus spike condition. CDR3 similarity was assessed by Levenshtein distance using the stringdist R package, and unrooted trees were constructed with ape in R 3.6.1. TCRdb re-hosts the immuneACCESS table, in-frame sequences only. Its copies lack some clones; in the studies checked, an unresolved V gene accounts for under half of them, and the cause for the rest is not known. That table gives V, J and clone size, and the DNA gave D and trimming. The sample records 17,000 or so clones, more than 65% of which are singletons. The ten largest clones take up about 20% of the sample.

A word on this clone: Its cognate antigen has yet to be identified. Within one base of it there is no much larger clone, and no base qualities were kept.

What the authors observed across the whole study: The study was limited by a small number of convalescent patients and lacked early post-infection timepoints. Both infection-induced and vaccine-induced clones contracted markedly at late post-vaccination timepoints, which is consistent with waning T cell responses. For convalescent patients, new clones induced by the vaccine made up most of the post-vaccine spike-reactive repertoire, and these new clones were largely distinct from the clones induced by infection.

Sequences were derived from CD4+ T cells from PBMCs cultured with SARS-CoV-2 spike peptides, sampled after COVID-19 vaccination. This specimen's cell subset or site label, per the study, means: SARS-CoV-2 spike overlapping peptide pool stimulation. The rearrangement combines TRBV5-1 with TRBJ2-7; 8 bases in the junction line up with TRBD1. This receptor was taken from a human donor who had a prior SARS-CoV-2 infection. Here the CDR3 is given as CASSSRTGSDEQYF. The DNA is as follows: TGCGCCAGCAGCTCCCGGACAGGGTCGGACGAGCAGTACTTC.